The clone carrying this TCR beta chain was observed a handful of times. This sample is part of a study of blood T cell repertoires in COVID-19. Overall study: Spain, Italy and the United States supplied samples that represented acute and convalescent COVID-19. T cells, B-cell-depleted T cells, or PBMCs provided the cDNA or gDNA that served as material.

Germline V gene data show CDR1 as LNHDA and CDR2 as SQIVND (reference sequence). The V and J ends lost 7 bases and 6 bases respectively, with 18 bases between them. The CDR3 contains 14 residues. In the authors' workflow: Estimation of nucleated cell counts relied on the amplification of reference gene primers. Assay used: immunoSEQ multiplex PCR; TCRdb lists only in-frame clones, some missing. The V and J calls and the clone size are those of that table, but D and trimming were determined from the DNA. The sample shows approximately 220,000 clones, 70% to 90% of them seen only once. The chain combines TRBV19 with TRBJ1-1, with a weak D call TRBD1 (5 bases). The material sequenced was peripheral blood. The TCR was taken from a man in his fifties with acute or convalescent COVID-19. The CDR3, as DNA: TGTGCCAGTACCTCTCGGGCGGGGCCCCCTGAAGCTTTCTTT. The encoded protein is CASTSRAGPPEAFF.